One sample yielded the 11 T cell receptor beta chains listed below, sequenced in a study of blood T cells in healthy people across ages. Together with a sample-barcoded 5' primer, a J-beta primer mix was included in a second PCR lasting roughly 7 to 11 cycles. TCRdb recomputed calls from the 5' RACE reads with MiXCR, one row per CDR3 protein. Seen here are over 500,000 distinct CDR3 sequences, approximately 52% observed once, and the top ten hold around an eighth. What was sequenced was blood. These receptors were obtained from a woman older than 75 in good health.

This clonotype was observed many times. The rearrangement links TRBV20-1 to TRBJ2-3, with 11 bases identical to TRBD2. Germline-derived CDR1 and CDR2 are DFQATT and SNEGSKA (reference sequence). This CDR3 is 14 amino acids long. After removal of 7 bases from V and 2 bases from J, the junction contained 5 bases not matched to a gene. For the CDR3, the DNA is TGCAGTGGGAGACTAGCGGGGCTCACAGATACGCAGTATTTT. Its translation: CSGRLAGLTDTQYF.

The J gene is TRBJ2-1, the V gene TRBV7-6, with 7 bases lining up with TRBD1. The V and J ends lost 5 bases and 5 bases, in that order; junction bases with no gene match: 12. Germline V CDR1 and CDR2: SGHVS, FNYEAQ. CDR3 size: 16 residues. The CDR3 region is CASSGHGQDRNNEQFF. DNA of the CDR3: TGTGCCAGCAGCGGGCACGGACAGGACCGGAACAATGAGCAGTTCTTC.

CDR3: CASSQIRRGRNTGELFF. CDR3 bases: TGTGCCAGCAGTCAAATTCGAAGGGGGAGGAACACCGGGGAGCTGTTTTTT. V is TRBV12-3 or TRBV12-4 and J is TRBJ2-2, with D tentatively TRBD1 (6 bases). V was clipped by 5 bases and J by 1 base, with 17 bases between them. This CDR3 spans 17 amino acids.

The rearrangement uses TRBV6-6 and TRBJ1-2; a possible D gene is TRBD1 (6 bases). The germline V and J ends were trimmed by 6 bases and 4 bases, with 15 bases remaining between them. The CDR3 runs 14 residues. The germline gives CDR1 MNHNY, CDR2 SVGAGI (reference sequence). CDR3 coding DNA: TGTGCCAGCAGAGTGACACAGGGAGGCTATGGCTACACCTTC. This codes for CASRVTQGGYGYTF.

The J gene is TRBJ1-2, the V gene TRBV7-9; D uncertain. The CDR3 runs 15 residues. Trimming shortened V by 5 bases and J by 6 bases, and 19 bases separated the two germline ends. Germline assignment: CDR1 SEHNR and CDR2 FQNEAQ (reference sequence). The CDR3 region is CASSRGEGRVNGYTF. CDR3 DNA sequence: TGTGCCAGCAGCAGAGGAGAAGGGAGGGTTAATGGCTACACCTTC.

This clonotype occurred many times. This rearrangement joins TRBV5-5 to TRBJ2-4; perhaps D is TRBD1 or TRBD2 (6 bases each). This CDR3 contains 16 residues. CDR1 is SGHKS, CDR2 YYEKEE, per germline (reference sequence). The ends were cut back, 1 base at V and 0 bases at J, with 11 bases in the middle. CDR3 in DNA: TGTGCCAGCAGCTTGTCTAGGGGGGTAGCCAAAAACATTCAGTACTTC. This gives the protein CASSLSRGVAKNIQYF.

The CDR3 sequence is CASSLALGVNTEAFF. The CDR3 nucleotides read TGTGCCAGCAGTTTGGCGCTCGGGGTGAACACTGAAGCTTTCTTT. The gene calls are TRBV6-6 and TRBJ1-1; D gene uncertain. The length of the CDR3 is 15 residues. V was clipped by 4 bases and J by 0 bases, with 12 bases between them. Germline loops: CDR1 MNHNY, CDR2 SVGAGI (reference sequence).

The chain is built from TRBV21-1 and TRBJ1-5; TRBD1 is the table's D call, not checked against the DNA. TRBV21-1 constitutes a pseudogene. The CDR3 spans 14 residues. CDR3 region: CASGGTAKDQPQHF. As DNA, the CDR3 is TGTGCCAGCGGTGGGACAGCAAAGGATCAGCCCCAGCATTTT.

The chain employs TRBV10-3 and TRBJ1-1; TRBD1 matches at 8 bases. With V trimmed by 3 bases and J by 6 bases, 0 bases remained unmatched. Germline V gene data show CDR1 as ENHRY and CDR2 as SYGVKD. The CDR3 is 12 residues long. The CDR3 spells CAISDRGPEAFF. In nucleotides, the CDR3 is TGTGCCATCAGTGACAGGGGGCCTGAAGCTTTCTTT.

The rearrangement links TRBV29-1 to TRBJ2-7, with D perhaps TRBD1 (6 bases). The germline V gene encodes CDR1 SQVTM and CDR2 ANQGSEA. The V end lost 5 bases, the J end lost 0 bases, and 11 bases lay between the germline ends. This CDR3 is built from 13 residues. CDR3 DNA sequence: TGCAGCGTTACCGAGGACAGCTCCTACGAGCAGTACTTC. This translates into CSVTEDSSYEQYF.

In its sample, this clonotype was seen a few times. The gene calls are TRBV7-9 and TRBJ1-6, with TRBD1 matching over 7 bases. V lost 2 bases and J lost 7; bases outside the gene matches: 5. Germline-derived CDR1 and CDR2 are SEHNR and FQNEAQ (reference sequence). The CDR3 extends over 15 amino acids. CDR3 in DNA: TGTGCCAGCAGCTTAACGCGGGACAGCAATTCACCCCTCCACTTT. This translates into CASSLTRDSNSPLHF.